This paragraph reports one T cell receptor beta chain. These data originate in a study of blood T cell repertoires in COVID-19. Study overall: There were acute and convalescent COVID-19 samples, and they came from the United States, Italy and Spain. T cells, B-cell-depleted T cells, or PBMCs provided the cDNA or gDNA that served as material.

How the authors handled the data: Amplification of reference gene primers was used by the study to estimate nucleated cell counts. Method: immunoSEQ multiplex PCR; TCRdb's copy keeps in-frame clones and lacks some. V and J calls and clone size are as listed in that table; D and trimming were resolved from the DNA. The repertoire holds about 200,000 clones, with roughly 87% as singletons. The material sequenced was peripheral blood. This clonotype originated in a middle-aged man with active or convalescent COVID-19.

For the CDR3, the DNA is TGTGCCAGCAGCCCCTTTACGCAGTATTTT. It codes for CASSPFTQYF. This sequence joins TRBV21-1 and TRBJ2-3; TRBD2 reflects the table's D call only, with no check against the DNA. TRBV21-1 is a documented pseudogene. The CDR3 has 10 amino acids.